The 3 T cell receptor beta chains reported below all come from one sample, sequenced in a study of CXCR3-negative and CXCR3-positive naive CD8 T cells. The TRB cDNA libraries were prepared by 5' RACE with UMI labels. TCRdb reprocessed the 5' RACE reads, with one entry per CDR3 protein and no DNA. This sample contains around 90,000 distinct CDR3 sequences. Sequencing was done on a sample of naive CXCR3- CD8+ T cells from blood. Subset specified: CD45RO-CCR7+CD27+CD95- naive CD8+ T cells lacking CXCR3 (TNR3-). The receptor source for this set is a human donor in good health. Some clones in this sample may be carry-over from other donors' samples.

The CDR3 sequence is CSARTSSYYEQYF. The chain employs TRBV20-1 and TRBJ2-7; TCRdb calls TRBD2, which cannot be checked without DNA. This CDR3 is 13 amino acids long. The V gene's germline CDR1 is DFQATT and CDR2 SNEGSKA (reference sequence).

V gene TRBV7-3 combines with J gene TRBJ2-4; TCRdb's D call, TRBD1, is unchecked because there is no DNA. The CDR3 totals 13 residues. The germline CDR1 and CDR2 sequences are SGHTA and FQGTGA. This CDR3 is CASSLNGGNIQYF. Combining the CDR3 with reference TRBV7-3 and TRBJ2-4 gives the whole variable domain GAGVSQTPSNKVTEKGKYVELRCDPISGHTALYWYRQSLGQGPEFLIYFQGTGAADDSGLPNDRFFAVRPEGSVSTLKIQRTERGDSAVYLCASSLNGGNIQYFGAGTRLSVL.

The chain recombines TRBV6-5 with TRBJ2-1; the TRBD2 assignment by TCRdb is unverifiable without DNA. Germline loops: CDR1 MNHEY, CDR2 SVGAGI. The CDR3 loop spans 16 amino acids. The CDR3 protein is CASSSLAGSYYNEQFF.